This paragraph covers one TCR beta chain sequence. Antigen specificity is unknown. This specimen belongs to a study of CD8 T cells in ankylosing spondylitis. Whole-study results and caveats: Typical of ankylosing spondylitis blood, it appeared, was a TCR beta motif of several highly homologous variants. As reported, disease-linked clones showed significant enrichment in matched ankylosing spondylitis synovial fluid.

TCRdb analysed the 5' RACE reads with MiXCR anew, one entry per CDR3 protein. The repertoire consists of fewer than 550,000 distinct CDR3 sequences, with less than 6% occurring once and the leading ten covering 3% to 4.5%. In germline, CDR1 is MDHEN, CDR2 SYDVKM. CDR3 length: 16 residues. V was trimmed by 2 bases and J by 1 base, leaving 13 bases between them. Sequenced input: blood, either unsorted or a sorted T cell fraction (not recorded which). V and J are TRBV28 and TRBJ2-3, with D tentatively TRBD1 (6 bases). This TCR came from a male donor with ankylosing spondylitis. CDR3 in DNA: TGTGCCAGCAGTTTACTGAGCAGGGGCCGCACAGATACGCAGTATTTT. It is translated as CASSLLSRGRTDTQYF.